What follows is one TCR beta chain and its context. Its antigen is not known. This record belongs to a study of OX40 agonist ivuxolimab in advanced cancers. For the study at large: Patients were given ivuxolimab, an antibody that agonizes OX40 (CD134). Three patients got partial responses; one had hepatocellular carcinoma and two had cutaneous melanoma. General study findings and limits: What antigens the expanded peripheral T cells recognized was never established. Relative to CD4+ cells, CD8+ T cells on average had more expanded clones.

Sequenced by immunoSEQ multiplex PCR; TCRdb stores in-frame clones only, minus some. The sample holds under 90,000 clones, around 85% seen once. The CDR3 runs to 13 residues. The clonotype comes from an adult with an advanced solid tumor such as melanoma, head and neck, liver or kidney cancer. The chain carries TRBV21-1 and TRBJ2-7; the DNA was not compared with TRBD1, the D call given in the table. TRBV21-1 represents a pseudogene. The sequencing here drew on CD4+ or CD8+ T cells sorted from blood, taken in a trial of the OX40 agonist ivuxolimab. The CDR3 nucleotides are TGTGCCAGCCCCCGGACACCCTCCTACGAGCAGTACTTC. It codes for CASPRTPSYEQYF.